The following is a T cell receptor beta chain sequence with its context. Its antigen is currently unknown. PCR amplification relied on 60 Vbeta primers (plus 13 Jbeta primers). The assay was immunoSEQ multiplex PCR, and TCRdb's table has in-frame clones only and misses some. The table has about 64,000 clones, roughly 74% seen once; the top ten hold 7.8%. These data come from a study of cytomegalovirus exposure and HLA in healthy donors. Study-wide findings and caveats: The authors judged a highly shared variant cluster likely a sequencing artifact. When a later analysis compared HLA-associated TCR beta chains with equally common others, the HLA-associated chains turned out to be more clonally expanded and to have lower generation probabilities.

The CDR3 loop spans 13 amino acids. Germline V gene data show CDR1 as MNHNS and CDR2 as SASEGT. The ends were cut back, 3 bases at V and 4 bases at J, with 7 bases in the middle. This receptor was taken from a young man in good health and CMV-seropositive. Sequencing was done on a sample of PBMCs. This chain links TRBV6-1 with TRBJ1-3; D unresolved. The CDR3 sequence: CASSEMAGNTIYF. The CDR3 nucleotides are TGTGCCAGCAGTGAGATGGCCGGAAACACCATATATTTT.